What follows describes a single T cell receptor beta chain. Other nucleotide sequences from this sample produce the same CDR3. As handled by the study authors: CDR3 was compared across clinicopathological groups, and the resulting differences were used to build a distant-metastasis classifier for papillary thyroid cancer. Via MiXCR, TCRdb re-called the PCR reads. It is TCRdb's table, rather than the study itself, that gives the V and J calls and clone size. The table lists about 43,000 clones, about 3.3% of them singletons. This record comes from a study of metastatic and nonmetastatic thyroid tumors. About the research overall: Comparison of repertoires was carried out across blood and tumor or nodule tissue from malignant and benign thyroid patients.

J gave up 3 bases and V 1 base, and 0 bases lay outside the gene matches. In germline, CDR1 is MNHNS, CDR2 SASEGT. The CDR3 consists of 15 residues. There were no patients who had received any treatment before thyroid surgery. The V call is TRBV6-1, the J call TRBJ2-2; TRBD1 agrees at 9 bases. The source material was blood. The clonotype was recovered from a female donor with papillary thyroid cancer or a benign thyroid nodule (not recorded which). Some clones in this sample may be carry-over from other donors' samples. The CDR3: CASSEGTGDTGELFF. In DNA, the CDR3 is TGTGCCAGCAGTGAAGGGACAGGGGACACCGGGGAGCTGTTTTTT.